This note documents a single TCR beta chain sequence. From the 5' RACE reads, TCRdb lists one entry per CDR3 protein and no DNA. This table holds 550,000 or so distinct CDR3 sequences. The CDR3 runs to 15 residues. CDR1 and CDR2 (germline): SGHAT, FQNNGV. The sample is drawn from a study of T cells expressing NK-cell markers. The sequence was obtained from a man younger than 30 in good health. Sequences were obtained from blood T cells: a sorted CD56 or NKG2C T cell subset, CD4+ or CD8+ T cells, or bulk PBMC T cells (not recorded which). The V gene is TRBV11-2, the J gene TRBJ1-2. The CDR3 spells CASSFPLADLYGYTF.